This TCR beta chain was sequenced during a study of T cells in Graves' hyperthyroidism and ophthalmopathy (dated by TCRdb to about 2019). Study-level background: Peripheral blood samples were taken at the time of initial diagnosis, prior to any treatment. The approximately 100 discovery patients were randomly divided into training and test sets at a 7:3 ratio. After sampling, hyperthyroidism patients received methimazole starting at 30 mg daily, and ophthalmopathy patients received high-dose intravenous methylprednisolone. The paper describes TCR Vbeta CDR3 sequencing of about 140 peripheral blood samples, made up of under 50 ophthalmopathy patients, some 76 hyperthyroidism patients and approximately 17 progressor patients. Prospective prediction of ophthalmopathy was tested in an independent validation cohort consisting of about 20 hyperthyroidism patients and approximately 16 patients who later progressed to ophthalmopathy. In addition, the study compared T-cell repertoires in thyroid tissue and in blood from a handful of Graves' hyperthyroidism patients. To identify distinguishing TCR V-J signatures, a discovery cohort of about 95 patients was used, comprising 43 with Graves' ophthalmopathy and about 59 with stable Graves' hyperthyroidism. Summary of the overall study and its limitations: In validation, the model predicted progression to ophthalmopathy a median of roughly 6.5 months before onset, with 65% to 71% sensitivity and just under 75% specificity. Ophthalmopathy was separated from stable hyperthyroidism by a 13 V-J signature model, with approximately 89% sensitivity and roughly 81% specificity obtained in cross-validation and 80%/75% obtained in testing. Most expanded thyroid clonotypes (frequency above 0.001) were also detected in blood, suggesting blood repertoires may reflect thyroid immune responses. No statistical method was used to fix the sample size in advance, and group allocation was not hidden from the investigators.

Spanning cysteine to phenylalanine, the CDR3 consists of 15 amino acids. The kept DNA is CDR3 alone, 45 bases in frame from the first base. Unmatched junction bases come to 9, with V trimmed by 5 bases and J by 1 base. CDR1 and CDR2 were assigned from the germline V gene (reference sequence) as DFQATT and SNEGSKA. The TCR beta CDR3 regions were amplified from RNA transcripts. The first round of RT-PCR for the TCR CDR3 was performed with the HTBI primer set and the Qiagen OneStep RT-PCR kit. Libraries were constructed in a second round of multiplex PCR, after which size selection and purification were carried out. The libraries were sequenced on an Illumina HiSeq2000 using paired-end 100 bp reads. Regarding the original processing steps: SOAPnuke was used to process the raw data, with reads discarded if the reads contained adapters or uncalled bases, had a mean Phred below 15, or lacked an exact constant-primer or identifier match. COPE v1.2.5 was used to merge the high-quality paired reads, and each unique nucleotide sequence was defined as a clonotype. MiTCR v1.1 was used to align clonotypes to the IMGT TRBV, TRBD and TRBJ reference segments. Analysis was restricted to V-J combinations with a frequency above 0.0001, which covered roughly 99% of repertoires. A TCS score was defined as the ratio of F50 (clonal expansion) to E x V (chaos), with BLOSUM62-based TCRdist applied between CDR3 peptides within each V-J. Welch's t-statistics and random forest reduced fewer than 550 V-J features to roughly 13, which were used in a naive Bayes classifier (R e1071). TCRdb reprocessing: public reads trimmed at Q25 with fastp, clones called with MiXCR, in-frame beta chains kept. CDR3 protein duplicates are merged, each entry listing the most common genes and DNA. Here the V and J calls rest on TCRdb's processing, not on the authors' analysis. The sample includes under 800,000 distinct CDR3 sequences, with around 13% observed a single time. The top ten hold roughly 10% of the sample.

Graves' hyperthyroidism was defined as stable when no progression to ophthalmopathy occurred over 18 months of follow-up. Hyperthyroidism patients were newly diagnosed, with disease duration under 2 months, and aged 18 to 65 years. Exclusion was applied to patients with uncontrolled infections, other autoimmune diseases, pregnancy or lactation. Clinical symptoms, serum thyroxine and TRAb, thyroid ultrasound, and orbital computed tomography formed the basis for the diagnoses. Ficoll-Paque density gradient centrifugation was used to isolate PBMCs from about 10 ml of fresh peripheral blood. Total RNA was extracted using Trizol reagent, and RNA quality was assessed on an Agilent 2100 Bioanalyzer. At least ten counts were recorded for this clonotype. Its binding antigen is unknown. Base qualities are not recorded, but no much larger clone differs from it by a single base.

The rearrangement combines TRBV20-1 with TRBJ1-2; TRBD1 agrees with 8 junctional bases. The TCR comes from a woman under 30 with Graves' hyperthyroidism. Sequenced material: blood. The DNA sequence follows: TGCAGTGCTCCCCTGAAAGGACAGGGTAACTATGGCTACACCTTC. It codes for CSAPLKGQGNYGYTF.